This record covers a single T cell receptor beta chain. Per the original data handling: For nucleated cells, counts were estimated from reference gene primer amplification. The table came from immunoSEQ multiplex PCR; TCRdb's copy has only in-frame clones and leaves some out. V, J and clone size derive from that table, while D and trimming were established from the DNA sequence. The sample holds more than 110,000 clones, approximately 80% seen once. V lost 2 bases and J lost 4, with 6 bases in between. CDR3 length: 12 residues. Germline V CDR1 and CDR2: SGHNT, YYREEE (reference sequence). This sample is part of a study of blood T cell repertoires in COVID-19. As for the study in general: Italy, Spain and the United States were the sources of the convalescent and acute COVID-19 samples. PBMCs, B-cell-depleted T cells, or T cells were the source of the cDNA or gDNA that made up the material.

V usage is TRBV5-4 and J usage is TRBJ2-5; D ambiguous. This clonotype originated in a woman aged 80 or older in a cohort sampled during active or convalescent COVID-19. Sequenced: peripheral blood. Here the CDR3 reads CASSFVSETQYF. For the CDR3, the DNA is TGTGCCAGCAGCTTTGTATCAGAGACCCAGTACTTC.